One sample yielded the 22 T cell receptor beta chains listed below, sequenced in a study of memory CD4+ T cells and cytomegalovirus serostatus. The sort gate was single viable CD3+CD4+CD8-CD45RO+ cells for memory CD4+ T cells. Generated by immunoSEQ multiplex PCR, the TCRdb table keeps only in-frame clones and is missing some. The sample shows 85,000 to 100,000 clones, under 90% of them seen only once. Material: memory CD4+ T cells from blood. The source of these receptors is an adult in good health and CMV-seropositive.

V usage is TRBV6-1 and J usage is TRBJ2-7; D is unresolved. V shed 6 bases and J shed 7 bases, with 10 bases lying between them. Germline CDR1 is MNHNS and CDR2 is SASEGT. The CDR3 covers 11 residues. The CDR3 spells CASSPLWEQYF. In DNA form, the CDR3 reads TGTGCCAGCAGCCCCCTTTGGGAGCAGTACTTC.

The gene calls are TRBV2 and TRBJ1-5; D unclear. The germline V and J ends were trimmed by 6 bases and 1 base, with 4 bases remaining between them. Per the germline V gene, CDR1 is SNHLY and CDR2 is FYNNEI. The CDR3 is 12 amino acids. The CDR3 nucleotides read TGTGCCAGCAGAGGCAGCAATCAGCCCCAGCATTTT. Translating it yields CASRGSNQPQHF.

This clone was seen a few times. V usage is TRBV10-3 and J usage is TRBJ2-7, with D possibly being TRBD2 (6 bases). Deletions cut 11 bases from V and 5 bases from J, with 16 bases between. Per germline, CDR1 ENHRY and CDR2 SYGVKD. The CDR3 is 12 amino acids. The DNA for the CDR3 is TGTGCCGCTTCCGGGACTCCTGACGAGCAGTACTTC. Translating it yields CAASGTPDEQYF.

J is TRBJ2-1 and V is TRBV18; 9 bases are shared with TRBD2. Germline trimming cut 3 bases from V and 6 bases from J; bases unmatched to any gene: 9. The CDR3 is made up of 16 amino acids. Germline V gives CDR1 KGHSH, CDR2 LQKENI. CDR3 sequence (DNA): TGTGCCAGCTCACCCCAGGCGCTAGCGGGATCCAATGAGCAGTTCTTC. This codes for CASSPQALAGSNEQFF.

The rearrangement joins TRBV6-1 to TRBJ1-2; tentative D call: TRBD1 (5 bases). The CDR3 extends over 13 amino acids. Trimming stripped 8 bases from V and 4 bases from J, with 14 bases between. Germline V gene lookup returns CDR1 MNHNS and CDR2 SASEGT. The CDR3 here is CASHREGSYGYTF. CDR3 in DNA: TGTGCCAGCCACCGGGAGGGGTCCTATGGCTACACCTTC.

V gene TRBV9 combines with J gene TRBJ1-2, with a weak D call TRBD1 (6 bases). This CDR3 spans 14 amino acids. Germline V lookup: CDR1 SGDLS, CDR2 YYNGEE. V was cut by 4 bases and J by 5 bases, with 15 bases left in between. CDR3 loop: CASSPPGTTYGYTF. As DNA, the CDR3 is TGTGCCAGCAGCCCCCCCGGGACAACTTATGGCTACACCTTC.

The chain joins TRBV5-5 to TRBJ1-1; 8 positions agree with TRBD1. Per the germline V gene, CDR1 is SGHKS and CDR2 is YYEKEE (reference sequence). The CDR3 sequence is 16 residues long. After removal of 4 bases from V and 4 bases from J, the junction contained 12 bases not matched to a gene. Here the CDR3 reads CASSPLGQVGATEAFF. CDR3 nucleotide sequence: TGTGCCAGCAGCCCCTTGGGACAGGTGGGGGCCACTGAAGCTTTCTTT.

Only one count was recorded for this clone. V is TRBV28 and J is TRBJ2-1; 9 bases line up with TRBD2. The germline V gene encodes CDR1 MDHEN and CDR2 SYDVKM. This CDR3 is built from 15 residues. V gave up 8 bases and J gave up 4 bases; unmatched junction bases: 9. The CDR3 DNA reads TGTGCCAGCGATTCGGGACTAGCAGTATACAATGAGCAGTTCTTC. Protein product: CASDSGLAVYNEQFF.

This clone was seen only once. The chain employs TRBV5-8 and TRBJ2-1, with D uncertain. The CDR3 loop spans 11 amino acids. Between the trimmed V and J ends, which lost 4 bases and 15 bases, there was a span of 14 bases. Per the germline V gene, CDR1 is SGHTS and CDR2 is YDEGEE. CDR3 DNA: TGTGCCAGCAGCCGCAAGCTCCTAGGGTTCTTC. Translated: CASSRKLLGFF. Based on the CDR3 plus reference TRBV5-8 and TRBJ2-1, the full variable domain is EAGVTQSPTHLIKTRGQQATLRCSPISGHTSVYWYQQALGLGLQFLLWYDEGEERNRGNFPPRFSGRQFPNYSSELNVNALELEDSALYLCASSRKLLGFFGPGTRLTVL.

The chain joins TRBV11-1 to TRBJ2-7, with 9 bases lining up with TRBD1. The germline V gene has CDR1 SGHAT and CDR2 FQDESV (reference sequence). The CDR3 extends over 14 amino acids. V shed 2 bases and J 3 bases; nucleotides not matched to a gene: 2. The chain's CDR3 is CASSLRTGVYEQYF. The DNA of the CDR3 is TGTGCCAGCAGCTTAAGGACAGGGGTCTACGAGCAGTACTTC.

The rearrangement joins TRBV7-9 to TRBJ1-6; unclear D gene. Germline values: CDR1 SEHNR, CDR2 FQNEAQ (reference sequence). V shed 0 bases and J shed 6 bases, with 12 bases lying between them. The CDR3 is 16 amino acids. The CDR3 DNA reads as TGTGCCAGCAGCTTAGCGGGAGGGAGTCTTAATTCACCCCTCCACTTT. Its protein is CASSLAGGSLNSPLHF. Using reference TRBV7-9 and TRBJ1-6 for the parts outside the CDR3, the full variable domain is DTGVSQNPRHKITKRGQNVTFRCDPISEHNRLYWYRQTLGQGPEFLTYFQNEAQLEKSRLLSDRFSAERPKGSFSTLEIQRTEQGDSAMYLCASSLAGGSLNSPLHFGNGTRLTVT.

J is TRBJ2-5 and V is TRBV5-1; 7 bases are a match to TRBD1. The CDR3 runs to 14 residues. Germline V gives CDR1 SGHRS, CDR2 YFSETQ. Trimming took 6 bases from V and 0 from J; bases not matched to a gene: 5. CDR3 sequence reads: CASNPTGNQETQYF. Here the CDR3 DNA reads TGCGCCAGCAACCCGACAGGGAACCAAGAGACCCAGTACTTC.

CDR3 loop: CASSNPDGSYEQYF. For the CDR3, the DNA is TGTGCCAGTAGTAATCCAGACGGAAGCTACGAGCAGTACTTC. The chain employs TRBV19 and TRBJ2-7; D call uncertain. V lost 4 bases and J lost 3, with 13 bases in between. The length of the CDR3 is 14 residues. CDR1 and CDR2 from the germline V gene are LNHDA and SQIVND (reference sequence).

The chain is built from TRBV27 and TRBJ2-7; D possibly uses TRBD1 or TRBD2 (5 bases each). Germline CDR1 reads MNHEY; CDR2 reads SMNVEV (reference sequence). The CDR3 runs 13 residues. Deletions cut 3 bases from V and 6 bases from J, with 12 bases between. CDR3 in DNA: TGTGCCAGCAGTTTTTGGGGGTCGGGCGAGCAGTACTTC. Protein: CASSFWGSGEQYF.

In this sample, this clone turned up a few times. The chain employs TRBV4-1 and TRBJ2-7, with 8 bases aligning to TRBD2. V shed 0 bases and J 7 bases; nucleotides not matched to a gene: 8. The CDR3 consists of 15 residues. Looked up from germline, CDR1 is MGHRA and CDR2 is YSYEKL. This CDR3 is CASSQEGREVGEQYF. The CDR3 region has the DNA TGCGCCAGCAGCCAAGAAGGGCGGGAGGTCGGGGAGCAGTACTTC.

CDR3 DNA sequence: TGTGCCAGCAGCCGCTCGGAGACGCAGTATTTT. This sequence encodes CASSRSETQYF. V gene TRBV6-6 combines with J gene TRBJ2-3; D gene uncertain. The CDR3 spans 11 residues. Trimming took 6 bases from V and 9 from J, leaving 10 bases between them. Germline CDR1 reads MNHNY; CDR2 reads SVGAGI (reference sequence).

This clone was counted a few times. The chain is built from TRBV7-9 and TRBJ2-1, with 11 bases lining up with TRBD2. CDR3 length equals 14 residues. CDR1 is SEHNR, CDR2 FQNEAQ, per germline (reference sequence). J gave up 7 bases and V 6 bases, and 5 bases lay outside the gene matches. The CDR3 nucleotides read TGTGCCAGCAGTCGACTAGCGGGAAGGAATGAGCAGTTCTTC. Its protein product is CASSRLAGRNEQFF.

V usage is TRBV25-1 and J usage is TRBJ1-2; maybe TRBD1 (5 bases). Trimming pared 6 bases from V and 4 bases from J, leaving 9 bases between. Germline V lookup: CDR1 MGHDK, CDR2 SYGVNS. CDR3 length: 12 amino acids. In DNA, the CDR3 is TGTGCCAGCAGGGACCAGGGCTATGGCTACACCTTC. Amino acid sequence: CASRDQGYGYTF.

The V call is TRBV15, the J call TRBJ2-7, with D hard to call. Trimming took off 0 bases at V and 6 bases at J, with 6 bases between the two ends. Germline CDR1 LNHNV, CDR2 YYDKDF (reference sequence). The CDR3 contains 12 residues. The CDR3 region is CATSRDFGEQYF. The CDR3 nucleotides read TGTGCCACCAGCAGAGATTTCGGCGAGCAGTACTTC.

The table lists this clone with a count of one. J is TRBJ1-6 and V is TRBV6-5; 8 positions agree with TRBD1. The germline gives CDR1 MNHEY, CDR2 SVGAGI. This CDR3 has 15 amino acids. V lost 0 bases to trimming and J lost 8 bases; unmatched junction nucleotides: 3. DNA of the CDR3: TGTGCCAGCAGTTACTCGGACAGGGTTGATTCACCCCTCCACTTT. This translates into CASSYSDRVDSPLHF.

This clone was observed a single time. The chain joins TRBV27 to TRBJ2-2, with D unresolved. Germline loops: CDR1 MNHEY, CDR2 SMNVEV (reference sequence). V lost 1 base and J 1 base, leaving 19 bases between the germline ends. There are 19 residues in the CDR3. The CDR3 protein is CASSLLDAGVLWNTGELFF. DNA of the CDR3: TGTGCCAGCAGTTTATTAGACGCAGGAGTACTATGGAACACCGGGGAGCTGTTTTTT.

The chain's CDR3 is CASSWSHAEDRVYEQYF. The CDR3 DNA follows: TGCGCCAGCAGCTGGAGCCACGCCGAAGACAGGGTGTACGAGCAGTACTTC. This sequence joins TRBV5-1 and TRBJ2-7; 7 nucleotides match TRBD1. The germline gives CDR1 SGHRS, CDR2 YFSETQ. Trimming at V came to 3 bases and at J to 4 bases, leaving 16 bases not matched to a gene. This CDR3 contains 17 residues.